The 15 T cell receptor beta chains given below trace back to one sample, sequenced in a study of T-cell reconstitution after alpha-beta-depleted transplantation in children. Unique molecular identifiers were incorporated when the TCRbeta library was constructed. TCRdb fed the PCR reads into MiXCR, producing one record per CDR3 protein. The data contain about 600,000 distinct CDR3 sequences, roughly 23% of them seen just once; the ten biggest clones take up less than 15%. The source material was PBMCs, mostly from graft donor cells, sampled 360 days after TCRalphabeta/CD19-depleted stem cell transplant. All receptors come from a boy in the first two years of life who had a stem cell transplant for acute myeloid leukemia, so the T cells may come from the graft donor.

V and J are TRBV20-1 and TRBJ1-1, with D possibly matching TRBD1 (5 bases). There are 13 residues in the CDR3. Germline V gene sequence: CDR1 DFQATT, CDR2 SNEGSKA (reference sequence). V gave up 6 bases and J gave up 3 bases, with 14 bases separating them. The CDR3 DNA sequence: TGCAGTGCCCAGCCGGGGGGGGACACTGAAGCTTTCTTT. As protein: CSAQPGGDTEAFF.

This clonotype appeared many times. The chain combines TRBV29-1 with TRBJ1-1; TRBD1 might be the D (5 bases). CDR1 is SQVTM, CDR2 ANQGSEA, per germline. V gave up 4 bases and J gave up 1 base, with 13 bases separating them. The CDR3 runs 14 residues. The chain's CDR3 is CSVARGGENTEAFF. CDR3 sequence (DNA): TGCAGCGTTGCCCGCGGAGGGGAGAACACTGAAGCTTTCTTT.

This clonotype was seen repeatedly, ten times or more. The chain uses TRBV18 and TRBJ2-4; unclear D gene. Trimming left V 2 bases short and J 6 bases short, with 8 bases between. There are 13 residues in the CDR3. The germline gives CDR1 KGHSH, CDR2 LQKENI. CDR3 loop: CASSPSGTNIQYF. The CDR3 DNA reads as TGTGCCAGCTCACCATCAGGAACAAACATTCAGTACTTC.

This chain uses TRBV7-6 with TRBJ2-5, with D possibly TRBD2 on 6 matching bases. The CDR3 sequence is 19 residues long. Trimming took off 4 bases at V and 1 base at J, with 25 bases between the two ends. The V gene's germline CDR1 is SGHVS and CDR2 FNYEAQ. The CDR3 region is CASSSLPTLGGFGQETQYF. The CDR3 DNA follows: TGTGCCAGCAGCTCCCTCCCAACTTTGGGGGGATTCGGCCAAGAGACCCAGTACTTC.

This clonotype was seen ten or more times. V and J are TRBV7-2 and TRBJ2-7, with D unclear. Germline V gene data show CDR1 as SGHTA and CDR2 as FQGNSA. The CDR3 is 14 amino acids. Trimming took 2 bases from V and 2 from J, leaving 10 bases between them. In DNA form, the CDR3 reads TGTGCCAGCAGCTTACTCTCAGGCCCCTACGAGCAGTACTTC. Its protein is CASSLLSGPYEQYF.

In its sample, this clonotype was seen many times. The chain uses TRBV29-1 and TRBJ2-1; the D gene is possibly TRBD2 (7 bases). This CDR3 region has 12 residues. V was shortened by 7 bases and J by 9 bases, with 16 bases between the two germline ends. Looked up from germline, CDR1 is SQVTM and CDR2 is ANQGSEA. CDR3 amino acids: CSADGGPGEQFF. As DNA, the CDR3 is TGCAGCGCCGACGGGGGGCCCGGTGAGCAGTTCTTC.

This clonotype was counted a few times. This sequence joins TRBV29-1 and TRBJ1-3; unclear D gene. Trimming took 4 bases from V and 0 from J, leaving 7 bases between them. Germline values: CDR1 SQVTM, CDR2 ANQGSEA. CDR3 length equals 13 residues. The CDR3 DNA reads TGCAGCGTTGCCCTACTCTCTGGAAACACCATATATTTT. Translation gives CSVALLSGNTIYF.

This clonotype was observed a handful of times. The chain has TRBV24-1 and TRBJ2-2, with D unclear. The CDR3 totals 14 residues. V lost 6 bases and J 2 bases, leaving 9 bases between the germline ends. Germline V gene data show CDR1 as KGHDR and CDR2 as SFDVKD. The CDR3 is CATSPRHNTGELFF. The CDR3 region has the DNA TGTGCCACCAGTCCACGACACAACACCGGGGAGCTGTTTTTT.

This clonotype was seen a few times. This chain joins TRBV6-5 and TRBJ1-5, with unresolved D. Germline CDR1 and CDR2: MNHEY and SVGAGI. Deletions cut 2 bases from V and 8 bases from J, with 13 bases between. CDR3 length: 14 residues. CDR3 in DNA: TGTGCCAGCAGTTACAGCAGTCCCCGGGAGCCCCAGCATTTT. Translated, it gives CASSYSSPREPQHF.

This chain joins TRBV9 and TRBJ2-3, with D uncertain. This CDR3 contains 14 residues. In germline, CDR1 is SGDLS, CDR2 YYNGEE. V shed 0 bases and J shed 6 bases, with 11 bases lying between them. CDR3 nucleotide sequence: TGTGCCAGCAGCGTAGTTTCCGAGACGGATACGCAGTATTTT. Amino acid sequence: CASSVVSETDTQYF.

CDR3 protein: CASTSIALEETQYF. The CDR3 nucleotides read TGTGCCAGCACCTCAATAGCTTTGGAAGAGACCCAGTACTTC. V and J are TRBV12-3 or TRBV12-4 and TRBJ2-5; no clear D gene. V gave up 7 bases and J gave up 3 bases, with 15 bases separating them. The CDR3 loop spans 14 amino acids.

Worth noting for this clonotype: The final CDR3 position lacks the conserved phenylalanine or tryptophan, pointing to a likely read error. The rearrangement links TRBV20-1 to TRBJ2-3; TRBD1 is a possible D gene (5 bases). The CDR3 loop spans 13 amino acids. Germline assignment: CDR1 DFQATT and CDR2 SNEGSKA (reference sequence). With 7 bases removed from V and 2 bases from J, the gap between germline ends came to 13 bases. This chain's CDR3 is CSGWRTSTDTQYI. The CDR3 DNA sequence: TGCAGTGGGTGGCGGACATCCACAGATACGCAGTATATT.

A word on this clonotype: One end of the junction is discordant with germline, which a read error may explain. CDR3 sequence (DNA): TGTGCCAGCAGCTGGAAGCGGGGGGGCAGTACAGATACGCAATATTTT. Translation gives CASSWKRGGSTDTQYF. The chain has TRBV7-8 and TRBJ2-3, with TRBD2 matching 10 bases. Germline lookup yields CDR1 SGHVS and CDR2 FQNEAQ. The CDR3 is made up of 16 amino acids.

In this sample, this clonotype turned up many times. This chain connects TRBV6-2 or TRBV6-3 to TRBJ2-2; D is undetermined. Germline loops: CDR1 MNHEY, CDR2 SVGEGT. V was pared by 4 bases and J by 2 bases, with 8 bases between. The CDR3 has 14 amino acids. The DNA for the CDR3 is TGTGCCAGCAGTTGGACCTTCAACACCGGGGAGCTGTTTTTT. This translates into CASSWTFNTGELFF.

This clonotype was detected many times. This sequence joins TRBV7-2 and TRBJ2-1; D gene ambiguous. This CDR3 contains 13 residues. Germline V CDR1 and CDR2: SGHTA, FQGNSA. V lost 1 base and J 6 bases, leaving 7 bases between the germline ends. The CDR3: CASSLELSNEQFF. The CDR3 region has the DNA TGTGCCAGCAGCTTAGAACTTTCCAATGAGCAGTTCTTC. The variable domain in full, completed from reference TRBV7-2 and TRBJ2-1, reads GAGVSQSPSNKVTEKGKDVELRCDPISGHTALYWYRQSLGQGLEFLIYFQGNSAPDKSGLPSDRFSAERTGGSVSTLTIQRTQQEDSAVYLCASSLELSNEQFFGPGTRLTVL.